Sequencing of this TCR beta chain was carried out in a study of lymphopenia after photon versus proton radiotherapy (dated by TCRdb to the late 2010s). Looking at the study overall: Photon and proton radiation therapy were compared by the study for their immunological effects in patients with gastrointestinal tumors who developed high-grade lymphopenia. A cohort of some 22 patients with gastrointestinal tumors who received either photon or proton therapy and subsequently developed lymphopenia was included. The goal of the study was to characterize the differences between the two radiation modalities in how they affect the immune system. Results and caveats for the whole study, not just this receptor: Across the cohort, a larger post-nadir drop in TCR diversity was inversely correlated with overall survival time among patients who died. The survival association was assessed only in patients who died, and better survival with proton therapy was presented by the authors as a possibility rather than a demonstrated result. After the lymphocyte count nadir, oligoclonal expansion, especially of CD8+ Temra cells, was observed in photon-treated repertoires, and the drop in diversity was driven by this expansion. Relative stability during treatment was observed in proton-treated patients, whereas loss of naive T cells and TCR diversity and gain of effector/memory populations were observed in photon-treated patients.

V drops 6 bases and J drops 1 base, leaving 13 bases in between. According to the germline V gene, CDR1 reads MDHEN and CDR2 reads SYDVKM. From cysteine to phenylalanine, the CDR3 is 15 amino acids long. The sequence is cut down to CDR3 DNA, 45 bases in frame from base 1. Comments on this clone: The antigen it binds to is not known. No quality values exist for individual bases; no much larger clone is one base distant.

Receptor libraries were prepared by the immunoSEQ multiplex PCR assay. T cell repertoires were profiled by deep sequencing of rearranged TCR beta loci, alongside multiparametric flow cytometry. Here the immuneACCESS table is served through TCRdb, limited to in-frame sequences with V and J called. Missing clones are a known gap in these copies; in checked studies unresolved V genes cover under half, and the rest lacks a known reason. A total of fewer than 20,000 clones appear in this sample, about 85% of them only once. 9% to 10% of the sample lies in the top ten. The chain is made from TRBV28 and TRBJ1-3, with the D gene too uncertain to name. The sequencing used peripheral blood, collected from a patient treated with proton-based radiotherapy. The clonotype was recovered from a man in his 70s with pancreatic cancer. The DNA sequence is given as TGTGCCAGCAGCTCTGGCGGGGTGTCTGGAAACACCATATATTTT. Its product reads: CASSSGGVSGNTIYF. Extended through the reference TRBV28 and TRBJ1-3 proteins, this CDR3 yields the full variable domain: DVKVTQSSRYLVKRTGEKVFLECVQDMDHENMFWYRQDPGLGLRLIYFSYDVKMKEKGDIPEGYSVSREKKERFSLILESASTNQTSMYLCASSSGGVSGNTIYFGEGSWLTVV.